This is a list of T cell receptor beta chains from one sample in a study of blood T cell repertoires in COVID-19. Sequencing was performed with immunoSEQ multiplex PCR; in TCRdb, only in-frame clones are kept and a portion is missing. This table has about 130,000 clones, roughly 80% appearing once. Sequencing was done on a sample of peripheral blood. The receptors were sampled from a man between 65 and 85 years old with acute or convalescent COVID-19. The conserved cysteine and the conserved F or W are not part of the CDR3 here. D genes are given only for firm matches. A row's size may be missing; if present it is once, few, many or a size class.

V gene: TRBV5-1; D gene: NA; J gene: TRBJ1-2; clone size: NA; CDR3 protein: ASSLGSEPYGYT
V gene: TRBV6-1; D gene: NA; J gene: TRBJ2-1; clone size: NA; CDR3 protein: ASSEFAGAPSRTANEQF
V gene: TRBV6-1; D gene: NA; J gene: TRBJ1-1; clone size: NA; CDR3 protein: ASSGMLEVSFGLNTEAF
V gene: TRBV5-1; D gene: TRBD1; J gene: TRBJ1-6; clone size: NA; CDR3 protein: ASSLTGGDSPLH
V gene: TRBV7-9; D gene: NA; J gene: TRBJ2-1; clone size: NA; CDR3 protein: ASSQPKTQPLYNEQF
V gene: TRBV4-2; D gene: NA; J gene: TRBJ2-1; clone size: NA; CDR3 protein: ASSQGASTNEQF
V gene: TRBV6-1; D gene: NA; J gene: TRBJ2-3; clone size: NA; CDR3 protein: ASSESRAAPDTQY
V gene: TRBV28; D gene: TRBD2; J gene: TRBJ2-7; clone size: NA; CDR3 protein: ASNGASGSYEQY
V gene: TRBV4-2; D gene: TRBD2; J gene: TRBJ2-3; clone size: few; CDR3 protein: ASSQDVGGGEQY
V gene: TRBV19; D gene: TRBD1; J gene: TRBJ1-1; clone size: once; CDR3 protein: ASRIQGDTEAF
V gene: TRBV9; D gene: TRBD1; J gene: TRBJ2-2; clone size: NA; CDR3 protein: ASSTQSQGASGELF
V gene: TRBV3-1/TRBV3-2; D gene: NA; J gene: TRBJ2-1; clone size: NA; CDR3 protein: ASSQPQGSEQF
V gene: TRBV2; D gene: NA; J gene: TRBJ2-2; clone size: NA; CDR3 protein: ASSEATGTRTGELF
V gene: TRBV24-1; D gene: TRBD2; J gene: TRBJ2-1; clone size: NA; CDR3 protein: ATSDSEAGGSYNEQF
V gene: TRBV9; D gene: TRBD1; J gene: TRBJ2-3; clone size: NA; CDR3 protein: ASSVSGQGGTDTQY
V gene: TRBV5-1; D gene: NA; J gene: TRBJ1-4; clone size: NA; CDR3 protein: ASSLDGSLPNEKLF
V gene: TRBV14; D gene: TRBD1; J gene: TRBJ1-5; clone size: NA; CDR3 protein: ASSQDRGRGRHSNQPQH
V gene: TRBV6-5; D gene: NA; J gene: TRBJ2-7; clone size: NA; CDR3 protein: ASSLGIETSWEY
V gene: TRBV6-6; D gene: TRBD1; J gene: TRBJ2-2; clone size: NA; CDR3 protein: ASRPDRGGGELF